One and the same sample provided the 24 T cell receptor beta chains below, sequenced in a study of blood T cell repertoires in COVID-19 (dated by TCRdb to 2018 to 2020). Library creation used the immunoSEQ multiplex PCR assay. Drawn from immuneACCESS, this table holds only the in-frame rearrangements with V and J called that TCRdb kept. Clones are partly lost; checked studies trace under half to an unresolved V gene and leave the rest unexplained. Recorded for this sample are approximately 330,000 clones; around 90% of them occurred a single time. The ten largest clones represent 0.95% to 1.3% of the sample. The sequencing sample was made of peripheral blood. Receptor source: a woman aged 40 to 55 with COVID-19, enrolled during active disease.

V gene TRBV3-1 (or the pseudogene TRBV3-2) combines with J gene TRBJ1-1; no firm D call. The germline V gene encodes CDR1 LGHDT and CDR2 YNNKEL (reference sequence). Trimming removed 3 bases at V and 6 bases at J, with 8 bases between. The length of the CDR3 is 12 residues. CDR3: CASSHPESEAFF. Here the CDR3 DNA reads TGTGCCAGCAGCCATCCGGAGTCTGAAGCTTTCTTT.

This sequence joins TRBV27 and TRBJ1-2; 10 nucleotides align to TRBD1. Germline values: CDR1 MNHEY, CDR2 SMNVEV (reference sequence). This CDR3 is built from 15 residues. The trim removed 6 bases at V and 4 bases at J, leaving 8 bases unmatched. DNA of the CDR3: TGTGCCAGCAGGTCCGGGACAGGGGCATCCTATGGCTACACCTTC. Its translation is CASRSGTGASYGYTF.

The V gene is TRBV4-3, the J gene TRBJ1-1, with D hard to call. The CDR3 runs to 13 residues. The V end lost 0 bases, the J end lost 5 bases, and 7 bases lay between the germline ends. CDR1 is LGHNA and CDR2 is YSLEER in the germline V gene. DNA for the CDR3: TGCGCCAGCAGCCAAGATCGTCGGACTGAAGCTTTCTTT. Translating it yields CASSQDRRTEAFF.

The count of this clone is one. The chain employs TRBV30 and TRBJ1-1; D unresolved. The CDR3 has 14 amino acids. V was cut by 1 base and J by 3 bases, with 12 bases left in between. Germline CDR1 GTSNPN, CDR2 SVGIG (reference sequence). For the CDR3, the DNA is TGTGCCTGGAGTGAGGGAGTGGGAGACACTGAAGCTTTCTTT. Encoded protein: CAWSEGVGDTEAFF. The full variable domain, in which reference TRBV30 and TRBJ1-1 provide the parts outside the CDR3, is SQTIHQWPATLVQPVGSPLSLECTVEGTSNPNLYWYRQAAGRGLQLLFYSVGIGQISSEVPQNLSASRPQDRQFILSSKKLLLSDSGFYLCAWSEGVGDTEAFFGQGTRLTVV.

The genes are TRBV9 and TRBJ2-3; 8 bases map to TRBD1. Germline trimming cut 2 bases from V and 2 bases from J; bases unmatched to any gene: 4. The CDR3 runs to 15 residues. Germline V gene sequence: CDR1 SGDLS, CDR2 YYNGEE. For the CDR3, the DNA is TGTGCCAGCAGCGTCGACAGGGGTTACACAGATACGCAGTATTTT. This codes for CASSVDRGYTDTQYF.

The chain uses TRBV27 and TRBJ2-7; D remains ambiguous. The CDR3 covers 14 residues. Germline V lookup: CDR1 MNHEY, CDR2 SMNVEV (reference sequence). The V and J ends lost 2 bases and 0 bases respectively, with 8 bases between them. The CDR3 DNA reads as TGTGCCAGCAGTTTAGTTCGGTCCTCCTACGAGCAGTACTTC. Encoded protein: CASSLVRSSYEQYF.

This chain joins TRBV9 and TRBJ2-1, with D perhaps matching TRBD1 (6 bases). Trimming took 0 bases from V and 7 from J, leaving 14 bases between them. Germline V CDR1 and CDR2: SGDLS, YYNGEE. This CDR3 comprises 15 residues. CDR3 sequence reads: CASSVETRGINEQFF. In DNA, the CDR3 is TGTGCCAGCAGCGTAGAAACTAGGGGGATTAATGAGCAGTTCTTC.

The chain carries TRBV18 and TRBJ2-7; D gene uncertain. The CDR3 loop spans 13 amino acids. Germline values: CDR1 KGHSH, CDR2 LQKENI. Between the trimmed V and J ends, which lost 1 base and 2 bases, there was a span of 6 bases. The CDR3 coding sequence is TGTGCCAGCTCACCACTCGAGGCCTACGAGCAGTACTTC. It yields the protein CASSPLEAYEQYF.

This clone was counted a single time. The chain has TRBV27 and TRBJ2-7; D might be TRBD1 (5 bases). This CDR3 region has 16 residues. Trimming pared 7 bases from V and 2 bases from J, leaving 21 bases between. Germline loops: CDR1 MNHEY, CDR2 SMNVEV (reference sequence). CDR3 sequence (DNA): TGTGCCAGCACCCATAGGGGAAAGGGCCCTACCTACGAGCAGTACTTC. Protein product: CASTHRGKGPTYEQYF.

The CDR3 coding sequence is TGTGCCAGCTCCTCAGCAGGGGGGAAATCGCATGGCTACACCTTC. It encodes CASSSAGGKSHGYTF. The chain carries TRBV7-8 and TRBJ1-2; 7 nucleotides line up with TRBD1. This CDR3 is 15 amino acids long. CDR1 SGHVS and CDR2 FQNEAQ come from the germline V gene. V gave up 8 bases and J gave up 6 bases; unmatched junction bases: 15.

The chain recombines TRBV30 with TRBJ1-1, with TRBD1 matching 9 bases. V was clipped by 1 base and J by 0 bases; unmatched bases: 9. The germline V gene has CDR1 GTSNPN and CDR2 SVGIG (reference sequence). The CDR3 is made up of 17 amino acids. The CDR3 DNA sequence: TGTGCCTGGAGTGGGGTCGGACAGGGGATAGTGAACACTGAAGCTTTCTTT. It is translated as CAWSGVGQGIVNTEAFF.

The chain uses TRBV30 and TRBJ2-7; 7 bases fit TRBD2. Germline values: CDR1 GTSNPN, CDR2 SVGIG (reference sequence). Unmatched junction bases numbered 7, after V lost 0 bases and J lost 5 bases. The CDR3 has 14 residues. The CDR3 coding sequence is TGTGCCTGGAGTGTATTTGCGGGAGTTAACGAGCAGTACTTC. It yields the protein CAWSVFAGVNEQYF.

This clone turned up a few times. This sequence joins TRBV27 and TRBJ1-4; 7 nucleotides match TRBD1. This CDR3 contains 16 residues. J was trimmed by 4 bases and V by 0 bases; bases with no gene match: 5. Germline CDR1 reads MNHEY; CDR2 reads SMNVEV (reference sequence). CDR3 sequence reads: CASSLSRDSLNEKLFF. In DNA form, the CDR3 reads TGTGCCAGCAGTTTATCCCGGGACAGCCTTAATGAAAAACTGTTTTTT.

V usage is TRBV5-1 and J usage is TRBJ1-1, with a weak D call TRBD1 (5 bases). Germline V gene lookup returns CDR1 SGHRS and CDR2 YFSETQ. Trimming cost V 0 bases and J 8 bases, with 23 bases left between them. This CDR3 has 17 amino acids. This CDR3 is CASSLAGLRDGSGEAFF. For the CDR3, the DNA is TGCGCCAGCAGCTTGGCCGGTCTCCGTGATGGTTCAGGGGAAGCTTTCTTT.

The chain links TRBV28 to TRBJ1-4; D is ambiguous. CDR1 and CDR2 from the germline V gene are MDHEN and SYDVKM. This CDR3 has 12 amino acids. Trimming cost V 7 bases and J 7 bases, with 10 bases left between them. CDR3 in DNA: TGTGCCAGCATAAGGCGGGGTGAAAAACTGTTTTTT. It is translated as CASIRRGEKLFF. The full variable domain, its missing parts supplied by reference TRBV28 and TRBJ1-4, is DVKVTQSSRYLVKRTGEKVFLECVQDMDHENMFWYRQDPGLGLRLIYFSYDVKMKEKGDIPEGYSVSREKKERFSLILESASTNQTSMYLCASIRRGEKLFFGSGTQLSVL.

This chain links TRBV18 with TRBJ1-2; 9 positions agree with TRBD1. This CDR3 has 14 residues. The V segment lost 2 bases and the J segment 6 bases; nucleotides outside the gene matches: 4. CDR1 is KGHSH, CDR2 LQKENI, per germline. The CDR3 DNA is TGTGCCAGCTCACCAATGACAGGGGGAAATGGCTACACCTTC. Amino acids: CASSPMTGGNGYTF.

This chain joins TRBV5-1 and TRBJ2-1; no clear D gene. Trimming cost V 6 bases and J 7 bases, with 14 bases left between them. The CDR3 is 13 residues long. Germline V gene sequence: CDR1 SGHRS, CDR2 YFSETQ. The CDR3: CASTDPNSNEQFF. As DNA, the CDR3 is TGCGCCAGCACCGACCCGAACAGTAATGAGCAGTTCTTC.

The rearrangement links TRBV5-4 to TRBJ2-2; D ambiguous. The CDR3 has 14 residues. The V end was cut by 4 bases, the J end by 1 base, with 8 bases between. CDR1 and CDR2 (germline): SGHNT, YYREEE (reference sequence). CDR3 amino acids: CASSPPWNTGELFF. The CDR3, as DNA: TGTGCCAGCAGCCCCCCATGGAACACCGGGGAGCTGTTTTTT.

This clone appeared a single time. The chain uses TRBV9 and TRBJ2-5, with 8 bases lining up with TRBD1. Trimming cost V 1 base and J 5 bases; bases outside gene matches: 4. CDR3 length: 14 amino acids. Germline V lookup: CDR1 SGDLS, CDR2 YYNGEE. CDR3 residues: CASSVRQGRETQYF. The CDR3 coding sequence is TGTGCCAGCAGCGTACGACAGGGGCGGGAGACCCAGTACTTC.

This chain connects TRBV30 to TRBJ1-5; the D gene is possibly TRBD1 (5 bases). V was clipped by 2 bases and J by 9 bases, with 17 bases between them. Germline CDR1 GTSNPN, CDR2 SVGIG (reference sequence). The CDR3 is 14 amino acids. In DNA form, the CDR3 reads TGTGCCTGGAGTACCAGTGCGCCGGGGGGGCCCCAGCATTTT. It is translated as CAWSTSAPGGPQHF.

The chain has TRBV15 and TRBJ2-5; 9 nucleotides agree with TRBD2. With 5 bases clipped from V and 2 bases from J, the junction kept 3 bases outside the gene matches. The CDR3 spans 14 residues. Germline loops: CDR1 LNHNV, CDR2 YYDKDF (reference sequence). The CDR3: CATSRSGGQETQYF. The DNA for the CDR3 is TGTGCCACCAGCCGAAGCGGGGGGCAAGAGACCCAGTACTTC.

The CDR3 reads CASSPDTGQGNYGYTF. CDR3 coding DNA: TGCGCCAGCAGCCCCGATACAGGCCAGGGTAACTATGGCTACACCTTC. The chain uses TRBV5-1 and TRBJ1-2; D might be TRBD1 (5 bases). Germline V gene data show CDR1 as SGHRS and CDR2 as YFSETQ. This CDR3 region has 16 residues. V was clipped by 4 bases and J by 1 base, with 17 bases between them.

V and J are TRBV28 and TRBJ1-5; 7 bases map to TRBD1. CDR1 is MDHEN, CDR2 SYDVKM, per germline. The V segment lost 4 bases and the J segment 5 bases; nucleotides outside the gene matches: 8. This CDR3 comprises 15 residues. The CDR3 is CASSYNWDRHQPQHF. CDR3 coding DNA: TGTGCCAGCAGTTATAATTGGGACAGACATCAGCCCCAGCATTTT.

There are a few counts of this clone. The chain combines TRBV9 with TRBJ1-1; D is possibly TRBD1 (6 bases). This CDR3 spans 14 amino acids. CDR1 and CDR2 (germline): SGDLS, YYNGEE. V lost 3 bases to trimming and J lost 5 bases, with 14 bases between them. The CDR3 nucleotides are TGTGCCAGCAGCGCCGGGGGGCTGCCAACTGAAGCTTTCTTT. This gives the protein CASSAGGLPTEAFF. Full variable domain (rest looked up from reference TRBV9 and TRBJ1-1): DSGVTQTPKHLITATGQRVTLRCSPRSGDLSVYWYQQSLDQGLQFLIQYYNGEERAKGNILERFSAQQFPDLHSELNLSSLELGDSALYFCASSAGGLPTEAFFGQGTRLTVV.